This TCR beta chain was observed in a study of T cell responses to AZD1222 COVID-19 vaccine. Overall study findings and caveats: Along spike, vaccine-associated CD4 TCRs were found throughout, with dominance at 160-218 and 743-854.

Assay: immunoSEQ multiplex PCR; the TCRdb copy retains only in-frame clones and omits some. Here the sample spans some 120,000 clones, approximately 90% being singletons. A word on this clone: Antigen unknown.

The CDR3 is 11 residues long. Germline V lookup: CDR1 MDHEN, CDR2 SYDVKM. Trimming shortened V by 6 bases and J by 8 bases, and 9 bases separated the two germline ends. This specimen was peripheral blood, taken on day 0 of AZD1222 vaccination. The chain links TRBV28 to TRBJ2-3; D remains ambiguous. This receptor was taken from an adult in good health. CDR3 sequence (DNA): TGTGCCAGCAGGTCAATAGGTACGCAGTATTTT. It is translated as CASRSIGTQYF.